This T cell receptor beta chain was captured by sequencing in a study of beta chain features in type 1 diabetes. Trimming removed 3 bases from V and 5 bases from J; junction bases left unmatched: 6. The CDR3 is 15 amino acids. Per the germline V gene, CDR1 is MNHEY and CDR2 is SMNVEV (reference sequence). Regarding this clone: What it binds is unknown.

Whole-study findings and limits: For patients, the naive, central memory and Treg TCRB repertoires appeared more alike than for healthy donors. Sequencing of cDNA might inflate the share of cells that strongly express TCR.

Since all of the isolated RNA was reverse transcribed, expressed TCRB transcripts were what got sequenced. Here immunoSEQ multiplex PCR was the method, and the copy in TCRdb shows in-frame clones only, minus some. The sample carries some 150,000 clones, about 10% recorded once. The chain uses TRBV27 and TRBJ2-2, with 7 bases aligning to TRBD2. This sequence was found in a man aged 18 to 29 in good health. Sequencing used naive CD4+ T cells from blood. The CDR3 DNA sequence: TGTGCCAGCAGTTTGACGGGACTAAGAACCGGGGAGCTGTTTTTT. This encodes CASSLTGLRTGELFF.